This TCR beta chain was retrieved from a study of CD8+CD57+ T cells in acquired aplastic anemia. In its sample, this clonotype was seen many times. What it binds is unknown. The template used for profiling TCR beta VDJ and CDR3 was genomic DNA. TCRdb itself ran the reads through MiXCR, one entry per CDR3 protein. Of about 470,000 distinct CDR3 sequences listed, 25% to 40% are singletons. General observations from the study: Between patients and controls, around 30 CD8+ CDR3 sequences were found in common.

Trimming removed 8 bases from V and 8 bases from J; junction bases left unmatched: 11. Germline V gene lookup returns CDR1 DFQATT and CDR2 SNEGSKA (reference sequence). The CDR3 consists of 12 residues. Patients chosen for sequencing had shown CD8+CD57+ cell expansion by flow cytometry. The sequenced material came from sorted CD4+, CD8+, or CD8+CD57+ T cells (not recorded which) from PBMCs. The chain combines TRBV20-1 with TRBJ1-2; 7 nucleotides match TRBD1. This TCR derives from a human donor with aplastic anemia. The CDR3 here is CSLTTGFGGYTF. The CDR3 DNA reads as TGCAGTTTGACGACAGGGTTTGGCGGCTACACCTTC.